The 11 T cell receptor beta chains below come from one sample, sequenced in a study of blood T cell repertoires in COVID-19. The data were produced by immunoSEQ multiplex PCR, yet TCRdb's version contains in-frame clones alone and is incomplete. Of 200,000 or so clones in the sample, less than 90% were seen once. Sequencing was carried out using peripheral blood. The receptors were sampled from a woman aged 40 to 50 with acute or convalescent COVID-19.

The chain employs TRBV10-3 and TRBJ2-7; 10 nucleotides agree with TRBD1. Germline-derived CDR1 and CDR2 are ENHRY and SYGVKD. The CDR3 is 16 residues long. The ends lost 7 bases at V and 2 bases at J; junction bases unmatched: 11. The CDR3 nucleotides are TGTGCCATCACTCGGACAGGGGGAACACGGGCCTACGAGCAGTACTTC. It specifies CAITRTGGTRAYEQYF.

This clone showed up just once. The genes are TRBV7-6 and TRBJ1-1; TRBD1 is a possible D gene (5 bases). Trimming stripped 5 bases from V and 2 bases from J, with 15 bases between. Germline loops: CDR1 SGHVS, CDR2 FNYEAQ. The CDR3 has 15 residues. The CDR3 here is CASSPREGTNTEAFF. The CDR3 DNA reads as TGTGCCAGCAGCCCCCGAGAGGGGACTAACACTGAAGCTTTCTTT.

In its sample, this clone was seen once. The rearrangement uses TRBV4-1 and TRBJ1-3; TRBD1 might be the D (5 bases). Between the trimmed V and J ends, which lost 1 base and 2 bases, there was a span of 6 bases. The CDR3 length is 14 residues. Germline CDR1 MGHRA, CDR2 YSYEKL. CDR3 DNA sequence: TGCGCCAGCAGCCAAGGCAGGGCTGGAAACACCATATATTTT. Translation gives CASSQGRAGNTIYF.

V usage is TRBV5-4 and J usage is TRBJ2-1, with a weak D call TRBD1 (5 bases). The CDR3 sequence is 14 residues long. CDR1 and CDR2 from the germline V gene are SGHNT and YYREEE (reference sequence). Trimming removed 4 bases from V and 7 bases from J, with 15 bases in between. The CDR3 sequence: CASSLYRIWNEQFF. DNA of the CDR3: TGTGCCAGCAGCCTTTACAGGATTTGGAATGAGCAGTTCTTC.

The chain carries TRBV5-5 and TRBJ1-2, with 9 bases that match TRBD1. The CDR3 loop spans 14 amino acids. The germline V gene encodes CDR1 SGHKS and CDR2 YYEKEE (reference sequence). J was trimmed by 8 bases and V by 1 base; bases with no gene match: 6. The CDR3 region is CASSLTGGAVGYTF. The CDR3 nucleotides read TGTGCCAGCAGCTTGACAGGGGGCGCGGTCGGCTACACCTTC.

The sample holds one count of this clone. This chain uses TRBV6-6 with TRBJ1-1; the D is unclear. Looked up from germline, CDR1 is MNHNY and CDR2 is SVGAGI (reference sequence). The V end was cut by 5 bases, the J end by 8 bases, with 15 bases between. CDR3 size: 13 residues. CDR3 DNA: TGTGCCAGCAGTCCCAATGGGGAGGGCGAAGCTTTCTTT. Its protein is CASSPNGEGEAFF.

This chain connects TRBV15 to TRBJ1-6, with unresolved D. Germline V gene lookup returns CDR1 LNHNV and CDR2 YYDKDF (reference sequence). Trimming left V 5 bases short and J 7 bases short, with 9 bases between. This CDR3 contains 13 residues. In nucleotides, the CDR3 is TGTGCCACCAGCGTAACAGAAAATTCACCCCTCCACTTT. Its protein is CATSVTENSPLHF.

This clone was picked up a small number of times. The chain combines TRBV7-2 with TRBJ2-3, with TRBD2 matching 12 bases. Germline trimming cut 3 bases from V and 4 bases from J; bases unmatched to any gene: 2. The CDR3 length is 15 residues. The V gene's germline CDR1 is SGHTA and CDR2 FQGNSA. CDR3 region: CASSFLAGGSDTQYF. CDR3 sequence (DNA): TGTGCCAGCAGCTTCCTAGCGGGGGGGTCAGATACGCAGTATTTT.

The V and J genes are TRBV7-9 and TRBJ1-6; 7 positions agree with TRBD1. V shed 5 bases and J 7 bases; nucleotides not matched to a gene: 8. This CDR3 comprises 15 residues. Germline V gives CDR1 SEHNR, CDR2 FQNEAQ (reference sequence). The CDR3 reads CASSPPAGGNSPLHF. The CDR3 DNA reads TGTGCCAGCAGCCCACCGGCAGGGGGGAATTCACCCCTCCACTTT.

This sequence joins TRBV11-1 and TRBJ2-7; D may be TRBD1 (6 bases). There are 14 residues in the CDR3. The V end was cut by 1 base, the J end by 7 bases, with 14 bases between. The germline V gene has CDR1 SGHAT and CDR2 FQDESV (reference sequence). The CDR3 DNA sequence: TGTGCCAGCAGCTTAGAAGCAGGGGCTTGGGAGCAGTACTTC. This codes for CASSLEAGAWEQYF.

As for this clone: The junction differs from germline at one of its ends, possibly a read error. Here the CDR3 DNA reads TGTGCCATCAGTGAGGGCAGTCAAACAGACTTC. This sequence encodes CAISEGSQTDF. The chain uses TRBV10-3 and TRBJ1-2, with D unresolved. CDR3 length: 11 residues. Germline CDR1 ENHRY, CDR2 SYGVKD.